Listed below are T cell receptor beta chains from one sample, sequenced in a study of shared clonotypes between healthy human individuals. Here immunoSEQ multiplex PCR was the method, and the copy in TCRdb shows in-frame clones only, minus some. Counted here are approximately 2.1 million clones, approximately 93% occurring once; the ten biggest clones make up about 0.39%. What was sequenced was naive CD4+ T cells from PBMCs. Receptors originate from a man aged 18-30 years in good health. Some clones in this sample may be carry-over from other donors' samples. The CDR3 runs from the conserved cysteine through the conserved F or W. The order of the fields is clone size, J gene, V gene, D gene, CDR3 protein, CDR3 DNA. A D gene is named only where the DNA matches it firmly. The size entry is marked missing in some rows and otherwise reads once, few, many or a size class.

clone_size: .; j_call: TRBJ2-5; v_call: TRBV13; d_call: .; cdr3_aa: CASRRQEGQETQYF; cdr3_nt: TGTGCCAGCAGGCGACAGGAGGGCCAAGAGACCCAGTACTTC
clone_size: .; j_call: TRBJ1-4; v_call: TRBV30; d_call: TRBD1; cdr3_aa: CAWSWGALQGRELFF; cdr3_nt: TGTGCCTGGAGTTGGGGGGCCTTACAGGGGAGGGAACTGTTTTTT
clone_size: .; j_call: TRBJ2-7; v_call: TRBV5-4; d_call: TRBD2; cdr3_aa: CASSLGVAGGLYEQYF; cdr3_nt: TGTGCCAGCAGCCTGGGAGTGGCGGGAGGGCTCTACGAGCAGTACTTC
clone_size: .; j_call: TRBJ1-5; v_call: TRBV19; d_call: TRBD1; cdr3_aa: CASSMDRGTAPQHF; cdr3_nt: TGTGCCAGTAGTATGGACAGGGGGACGGCGCCCCAGCATTTT
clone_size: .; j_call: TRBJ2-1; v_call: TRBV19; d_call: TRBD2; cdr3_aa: CASSIARAGASYNEQFF; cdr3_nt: TGTGCCAGTAGTATAGCTAGAGCGGGGGCAAGCTACAATGAGCAGTTCTTC
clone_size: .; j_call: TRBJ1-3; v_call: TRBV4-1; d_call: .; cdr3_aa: CASSQEGHPYSGNTIYF; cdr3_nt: TGCGCCAGCAGCCAAGAGGGACATCCTTACTCTGGAAACACCATATATTTT
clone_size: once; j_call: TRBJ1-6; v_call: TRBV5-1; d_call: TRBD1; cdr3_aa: CASSPGQGDSPLHF; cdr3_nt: TGCGCCAGCAGCCCGGGACAGGGGGATTCACCCCTCCACTTT
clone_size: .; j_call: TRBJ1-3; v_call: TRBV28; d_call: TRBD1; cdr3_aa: CASRDQGAGNTIYF; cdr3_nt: TGTGCCAGCAGAGATCAGGGGGCTGGAAACACCATATATTTT
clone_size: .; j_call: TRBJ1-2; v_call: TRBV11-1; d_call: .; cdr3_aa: CASSPRAGGYTF; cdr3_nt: TGTGCCAGCAGCCCCAGAGCTGGAGGCTACACCTTC
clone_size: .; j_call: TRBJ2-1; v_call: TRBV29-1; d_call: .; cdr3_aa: CSVEGSRGTSSYNEQFF; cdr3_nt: TGCAGCGTTGAAGGGAGCAGGGGGACTAGCTCCTACAATGAGCAGTTCTTC
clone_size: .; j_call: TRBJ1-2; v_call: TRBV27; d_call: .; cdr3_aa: CASSPYPPLFYGYTF; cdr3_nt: TGTGCCAGCAGTCCCTACCCTCCACTATTCTATGGCTACACCTTC
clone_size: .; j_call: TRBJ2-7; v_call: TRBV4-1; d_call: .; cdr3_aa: CASSQGDSGEQYF; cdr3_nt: TGCGCCAGCAGCCAAGGGGACTCAGGGGAGCAGTACTTC
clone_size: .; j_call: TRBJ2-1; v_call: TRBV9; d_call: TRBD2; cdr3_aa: CASSVGTLTSGRSEQFF; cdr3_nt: TGTGCCAGCAGCGTCGGGACGTTGACTAGCGGGAGAAGTGAGCAGTTCTTC
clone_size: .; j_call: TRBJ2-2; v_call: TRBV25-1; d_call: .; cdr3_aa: CASSPAGGTGELFF; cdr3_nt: TGTGCCAGCAGTCCGGCGGGTGGCACCGGGGAGCTGTTTTTT
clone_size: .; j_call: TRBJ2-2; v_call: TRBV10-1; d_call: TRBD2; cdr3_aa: CARLFNPTSGRSRLNTGELFF; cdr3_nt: TGCGCCAGGCTATTCAACCCGACTAGCGGGAGGTCTCGATTGAACACCGGGGAGCTGTTTTTT
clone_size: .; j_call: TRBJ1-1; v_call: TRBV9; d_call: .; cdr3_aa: CASSVAAGDVNTEAFF; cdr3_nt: TGTGCCAGCAGCGTAGCCGCAGGGGATGTGAACACTGAAGCTTTCTTT
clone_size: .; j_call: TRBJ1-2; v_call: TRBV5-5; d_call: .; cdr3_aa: CASSLSYGYTF; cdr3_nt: TGTGCCAGCAGCTTGAGTTATGGCTACACCTTC
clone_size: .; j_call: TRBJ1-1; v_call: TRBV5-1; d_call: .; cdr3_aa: CASRQGGRDTEAFF; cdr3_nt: TGCGCCAGCAGGCAGGGCGGTCGGGACACTGAAGCTTTCTTT
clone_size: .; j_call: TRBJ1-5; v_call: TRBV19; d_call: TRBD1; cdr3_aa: CASSTGQGTFQPQHF; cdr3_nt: TGTGCCAGTAGTACGGGACAGGGAACGTTTCAGCCCCAGCATTTT
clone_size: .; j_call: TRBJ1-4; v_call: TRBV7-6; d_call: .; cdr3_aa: CASSLQGGSREKLFF; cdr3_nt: TGTGCCAGCAGCCTCCAAGGGGGGAGTCGTGAAAAACTGTTTTTT
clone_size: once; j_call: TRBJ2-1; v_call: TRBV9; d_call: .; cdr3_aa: CASSVARTDYNEQFF; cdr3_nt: TGTGCCAGCAGCGTAGCAAGGACAGATTACAATGAGCAGTTCTTC
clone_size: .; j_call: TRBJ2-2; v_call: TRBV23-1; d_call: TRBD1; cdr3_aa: CASTPGQRAELFF; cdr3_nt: TGCGCCAGCACCCCGGGACAGCGAGCGGAGCTGTTTTTT
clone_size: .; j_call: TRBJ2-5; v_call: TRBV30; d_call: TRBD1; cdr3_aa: CASQGARETQYF; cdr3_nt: TGTGCCTCACAGGGGGCTAGAGAGACCCAGTACTTC
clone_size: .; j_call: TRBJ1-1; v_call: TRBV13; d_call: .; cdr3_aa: CATSRGRNTEAFF; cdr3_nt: TGTGCCACCTCGAGAGGGAGGAACACTGAAGCTTTCTTT
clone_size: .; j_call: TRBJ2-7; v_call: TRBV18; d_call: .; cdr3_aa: CASSPQSGPSYEQYF; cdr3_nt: TGTGCCAGCTCACCGCAATCGGGTCCCTCCTACGAGCAGTACTTC
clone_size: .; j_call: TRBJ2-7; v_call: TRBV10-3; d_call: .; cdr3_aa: CAISESGHYLSYEQYF; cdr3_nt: TGTGCCATCAGTGAGTCAGGACACTACCTCTCCTACGAGCAGTACTTC
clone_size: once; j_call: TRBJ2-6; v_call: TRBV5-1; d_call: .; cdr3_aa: CASSLGSGANVLTF; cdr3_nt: TGCGCCAGCAGCTTGGGAAGTGGGGCCAACGTCCTGACTTTC
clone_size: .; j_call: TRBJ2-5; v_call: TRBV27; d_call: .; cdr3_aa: CASSFVRAGEETQYF; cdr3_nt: TGTGCCAGCAGTTTTGTTAGGGCAGGGGAGGAGACCCAGTACTTC
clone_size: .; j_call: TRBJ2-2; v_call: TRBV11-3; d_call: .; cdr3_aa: CASSFGGDTGELFF; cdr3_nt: TGTGCCAGCAGCTTTGGCGGAGACACCGGGGAGCTGTTTTTT
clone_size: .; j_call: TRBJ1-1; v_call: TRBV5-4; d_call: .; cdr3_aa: CASNPQGPGRTEAFF; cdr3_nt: TGTGCCAGCAACCCCCAAGGGCCGGGGCGAACTGAAGCTTTCTTT
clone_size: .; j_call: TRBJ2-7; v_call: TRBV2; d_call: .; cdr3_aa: CASKDRTYEQYF; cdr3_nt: TGTGCCAGTAAGGACAGAACCTACGAGCAGTACTTC
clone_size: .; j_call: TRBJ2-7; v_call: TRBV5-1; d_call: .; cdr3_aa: CASSESSYEQYF; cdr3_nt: TGCGCCAGCTCGGAGAGCTCCTACGAGCAGTACTTC
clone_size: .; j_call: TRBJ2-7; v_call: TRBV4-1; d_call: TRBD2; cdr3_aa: CASSKLAGEGQYF; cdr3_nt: TGCGCCAGCAGCAAACTAGCGGGAGAAGGGCAGTACTTC
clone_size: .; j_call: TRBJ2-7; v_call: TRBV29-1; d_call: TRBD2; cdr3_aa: CSVEGIKWGGSSYEQYF; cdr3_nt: TGCAGCGTTGAAGGCATCAAGTGGGGCGGGAGCTCCTACGAGCAGTACTTC
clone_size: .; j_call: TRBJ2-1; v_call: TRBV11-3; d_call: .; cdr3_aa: CASSTSWGINEQFF; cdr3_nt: TGTGCCAGCAGTACTTCCTGGGGGATCAATGAGCAGTTCTTC
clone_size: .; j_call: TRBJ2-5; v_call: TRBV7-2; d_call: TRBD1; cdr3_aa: CASSSGQAIQETQYF; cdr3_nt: TGTGCCAGCAGCTCGGGACAGGCAATCCAAGAGACCCAGTACTTC
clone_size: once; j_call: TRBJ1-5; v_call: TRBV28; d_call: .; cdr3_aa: CASRPPGPRNQPQHF; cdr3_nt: TGTGCCAGCAGGCCCCCGGGACCCCGCAATCAGCCCCAGCATTTT
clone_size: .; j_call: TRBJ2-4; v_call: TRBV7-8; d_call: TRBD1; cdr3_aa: CASSRGTGDIQYF; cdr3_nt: TGTGCCAGCAGCAGAGGGACAGGGGACATTCAGTACTTC
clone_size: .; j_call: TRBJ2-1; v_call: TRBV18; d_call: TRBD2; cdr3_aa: CASSSRLAGGYNEQFF; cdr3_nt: TGTGCCAGCTCATCCCGACTAGCGGGAGGGTACAATGAGCAGTTCTTC
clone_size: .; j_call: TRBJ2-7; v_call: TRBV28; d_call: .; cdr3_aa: CASSLRGGTGREQYF; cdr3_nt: TGTGCCAGCAGTTTAAGGGGCGGTACTGGTAGAGAGCAGTACTTC
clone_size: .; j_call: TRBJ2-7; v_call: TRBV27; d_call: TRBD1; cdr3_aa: CASSRQGASYEQYF; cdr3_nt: TGTGCCAGCAGCCGACAGGGTGCATCCTACGAGCAGTACTTC
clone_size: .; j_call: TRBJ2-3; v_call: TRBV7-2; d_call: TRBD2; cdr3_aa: CASSLRTSSRRGTDTQYF; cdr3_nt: TGTGCCAGCAGCCTACGGACTAGCTCCCGAAGGGGCACAGATACGCAGTATTTT
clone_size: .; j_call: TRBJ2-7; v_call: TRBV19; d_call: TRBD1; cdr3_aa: CASSMNRGSYEQYF; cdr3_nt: TGTGCCAGTAGTATGAACAGGGGGTCCTACGAGCAGTACTTC
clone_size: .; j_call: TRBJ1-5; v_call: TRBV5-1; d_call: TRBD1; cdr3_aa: CASSLGPGGDQPQHF; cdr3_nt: TGCGCCAGCAGCTTGGGGCCAGGGGGCGACCAGCCCCAGCATTTT
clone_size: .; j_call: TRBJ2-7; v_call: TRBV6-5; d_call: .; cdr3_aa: CASRPRGGWSYEQYF; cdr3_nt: TGTGCCAGCAGGCCCCGGGGCGGCTGGTCCTACGAGCAGTACTTC
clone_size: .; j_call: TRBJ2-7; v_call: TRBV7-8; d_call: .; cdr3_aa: CASSLSVREQYF; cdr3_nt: TGTGCCAGCAGCTTAAGTGTTCGTGAGCAGTACTTC
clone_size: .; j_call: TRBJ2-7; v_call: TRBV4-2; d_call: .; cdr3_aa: CASSQDPGSLYEQYF; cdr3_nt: TGTGCCAGCAGCCAAGATCCCGGCAGCCTTTACGAGCAGTACTTC
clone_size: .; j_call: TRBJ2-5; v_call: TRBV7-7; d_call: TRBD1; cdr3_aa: CASSQTGGAETQYF; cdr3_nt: TGTGCCAGCAGTCAAACAGGGGGCGCGGAGACCCAGTACTTC
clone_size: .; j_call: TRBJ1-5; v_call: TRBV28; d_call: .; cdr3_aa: CASLPGTAVSNQPQHF; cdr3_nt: TGTGCCAGCCTACCAGGGACGGCCGTTAGCAATCAGCCCCAGCATTTT
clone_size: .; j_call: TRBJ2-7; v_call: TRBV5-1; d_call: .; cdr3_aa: CASSFGASSYEQYF; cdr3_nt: TGCGCCAGCAGCTTCGGGGCCAGCTCCTACGAGCAGTACTTC
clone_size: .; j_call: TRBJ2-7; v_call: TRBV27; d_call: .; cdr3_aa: CASSSLGASAYEQYF; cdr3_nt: TGTGCCAGCAGTTCCCTTGGGGCTAGCGCCTACGAGCAGTACTTC
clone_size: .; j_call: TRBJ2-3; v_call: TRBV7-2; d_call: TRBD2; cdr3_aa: CASSLGLALADTQYF; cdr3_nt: TGTGCCAGCAGCTTAGGACTAGCGTTGGCAGATACGCAGTATTTT
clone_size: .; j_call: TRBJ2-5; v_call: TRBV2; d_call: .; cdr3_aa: CASSESQETQYF; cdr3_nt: TGTGCCAGCAGTGAATCCCAAGAGACCCAGTACTTC